This T cell receptor beta chain was observed in a study of T cell repertoires in cytomegalovirus infection (dated by TCRdb to between 2018 and 2021). Turning to the overall study: Because public TCR beta signatures pointed to carriage of CMV infection together with the matching HLA type, the HLA type of each donor mattered for the analysis.

Study-wide conclusions, independent of this receptor: In both this cohort and an independent cohort of a few hundred donors, the cumulative frequency of public TCR beta family members distinguished carriers of CMV infection plus the relevant HLA type. In the ex vivo response, HLA-C-restricted CMV-specific TCR beta clonotypes were dominant, and in two of eight donors the single most frequent clonotype came from this HLA-C-restricted group.

This clonotype has a handful of counts. Its recognized antigen is unknown. Qualities for individual bases were not recorded, and no much larger clone is one base off. CDR1 and CDR2 were assigned from the germline V gene as SQVTM and ANQGSEA. V and J lose 0 bases and 1 base, and a span of 10 bases separates them. Taken from cysteine to phenylalanine, the CDR3 has 14 residues. Only CDR3 DNA remains: 42 bases, in frame from the first base. Sequencing was carried out with an Illumina HiSeq 1500. TCRdb's own reprocessing of the public reads used fastp at Q25 and MiXCR and kept productive beta chains. One record per CDR3 amino acid sequence lists the most common genes and DNA. The sample includes approximately 500,000 distinct CDR3 sequences, with 15% to 20% observed a single time. Roughly a quarter of the sample is held by the ten biggest clonotypes.

The receptor comes from a human donor in good health (CMV status not recorded). Some clones in this sample may be carry-over from other donors' samples. The sequenced sample was CD8+ T cells from PBMCs. The rearranged segments are TRBV29-1 and TRBJ2-7; confidence is insufficient to name the D gene. The CDR3 reads CSVEDLSQSYEQYF. In nucleotide form, the sequence is TGCAGCGTTGAAGATCTATCACAGTCCTACGAGCAGTACTTC.